This paragraph covers one T cell receptor (beta chain) sequence. In the authors' methods: The authors estimated nucleated cell counts from reference gene primer amplification. Profiled with immunoSEQ multiplex PCR; TCRdb holds only in-frame clones, not every one. That table supplies the V and J calls and clone size; D and trimming were determined from the DNA. Here the sample spans around 500,000 clones, 70% to 90% being singletons. The data stem from a study of blood T cell repertoires in COVID-19. The clonotype was recovered from a woman aged 40-49 years who had recovered from COVID-19. What was sequenced was PBMCs or T cells enriched from blood (not recorded which).

CDR3 sequence: CASSYPGVAGDMGTDTQYF. The CDR3 DNA follows: TGTGCCAGCAGCTATCCCGGGGTAGCGGGAGATATGGGCACAGATACGCAGTATTTT. This chain uses TRBV5-4 with TRBJ2-3; 9 bases map to TRBD2. Germline CDR1 is SGHNT and CDR2 is YYREEE (reference sequence). V was pared by 3 bases and J by 1 base, with 15 bases of the junction left unmatched. The CDR3 spans 19 residues.